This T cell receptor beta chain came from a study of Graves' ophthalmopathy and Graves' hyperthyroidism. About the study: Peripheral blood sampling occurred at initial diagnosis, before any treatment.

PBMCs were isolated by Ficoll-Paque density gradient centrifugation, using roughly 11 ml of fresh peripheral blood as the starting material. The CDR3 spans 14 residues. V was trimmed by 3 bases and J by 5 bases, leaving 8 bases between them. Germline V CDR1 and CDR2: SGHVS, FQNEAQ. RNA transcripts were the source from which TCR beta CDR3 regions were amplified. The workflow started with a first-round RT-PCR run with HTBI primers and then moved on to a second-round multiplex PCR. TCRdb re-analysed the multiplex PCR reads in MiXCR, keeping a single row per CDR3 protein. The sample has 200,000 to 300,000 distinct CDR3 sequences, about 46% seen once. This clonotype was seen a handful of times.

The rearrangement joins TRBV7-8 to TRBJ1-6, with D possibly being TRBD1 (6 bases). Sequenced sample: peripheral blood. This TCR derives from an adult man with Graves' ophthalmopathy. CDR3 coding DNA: TGTGCCAGCAGCTTCGGACAGAATAATTCACCCCTCCACTTT. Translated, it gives CASSFGQNNSPLHF. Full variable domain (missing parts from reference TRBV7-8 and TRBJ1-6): GAGVSQSPRYKVAKRGQDVALRCDPISGHVSLFWYQQALGQGPEFLTYFQNEAQLDKSGLPSDRFFAERPEGSVSTLKIQRTQQEDSAVYLCASSFGQNNSPLHFGNGTRLTVT.